This T cell receptor (beta chain) emerged from a study of cytomegalovirus exposure and HLA in healthy donors. This CDR3 contains 16 residues. Germline CDR1 reads SEHNR; CDR2 reads FQNEAQ (reference sequence). V was pared by 4 bases and J by 2 bases, with 5 bases of the junction left unmatched. Primers for the PCR totalled 60 Vbeta and 13 Jbeta. Generated by immunoSEQ multiplex PCR, the TCRdb table keeps only in-frame clones and is missing some. The profile covers 70,000 to 90,000 clones, with roughly 70% appearing a single time and roughly 4.9% taken by the ten largest. This TCR was recovered from a man in his sixties in good health and CMV-seropositive. V usage is TRBV7-9 and J usage is TRBJ2-2; 9 bases map to TRBD2. The sample consisted of PBMCs. DNA of the CDR3: TGTGCCAGCAGCTCCGCGGGAGGGGTCAACACCGGGGAGCTGTTTTTT. It encodes CASSSAGGVNTGELFF.